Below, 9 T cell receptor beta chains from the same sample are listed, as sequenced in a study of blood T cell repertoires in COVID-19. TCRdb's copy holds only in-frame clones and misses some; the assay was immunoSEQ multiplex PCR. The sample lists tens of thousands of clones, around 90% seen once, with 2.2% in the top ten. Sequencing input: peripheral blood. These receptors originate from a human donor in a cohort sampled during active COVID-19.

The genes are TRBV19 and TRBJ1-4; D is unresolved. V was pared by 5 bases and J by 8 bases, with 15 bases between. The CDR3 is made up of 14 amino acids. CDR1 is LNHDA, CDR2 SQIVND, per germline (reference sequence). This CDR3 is CASSVGGHDEKLFF. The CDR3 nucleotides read TGTGCCAGTAGTGTTGGAGGGCACGACGAAAAACTGTTTTTT.

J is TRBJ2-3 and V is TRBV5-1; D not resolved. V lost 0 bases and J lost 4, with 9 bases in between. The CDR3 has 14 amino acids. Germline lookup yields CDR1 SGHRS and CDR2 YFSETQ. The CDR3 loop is CASSLALVADTQYF. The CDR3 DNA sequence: TGCGCCAGCAGCTTGGCGCTAGTCGCAGATACGCAGTATTTT.

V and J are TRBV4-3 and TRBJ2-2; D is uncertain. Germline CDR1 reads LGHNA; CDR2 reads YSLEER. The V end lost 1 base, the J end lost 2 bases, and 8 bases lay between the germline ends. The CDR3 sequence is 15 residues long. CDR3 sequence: CASSQVQENTGELFF. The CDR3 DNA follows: TGCGCCAGCAGCCAAGTGCAGGAAAACACCGGGGAGCTGTTTTTT.

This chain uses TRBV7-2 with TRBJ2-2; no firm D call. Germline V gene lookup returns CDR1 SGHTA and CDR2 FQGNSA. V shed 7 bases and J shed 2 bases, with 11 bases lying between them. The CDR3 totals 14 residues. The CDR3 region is CASTTVINTGELFF. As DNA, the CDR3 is TGTGCCAGCACTACAGTAATAAACACCGGGGAGCTGTTTTTT.

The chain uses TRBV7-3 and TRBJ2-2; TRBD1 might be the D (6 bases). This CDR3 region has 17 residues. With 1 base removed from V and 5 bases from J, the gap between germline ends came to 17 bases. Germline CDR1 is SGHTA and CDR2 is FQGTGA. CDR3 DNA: TGTGCCAGCAGCTTAAGGGGGCCAGGGAGTGTGACCGGGGAGCTGTTTTTT. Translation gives CASSLRGPGSVTGELFF.

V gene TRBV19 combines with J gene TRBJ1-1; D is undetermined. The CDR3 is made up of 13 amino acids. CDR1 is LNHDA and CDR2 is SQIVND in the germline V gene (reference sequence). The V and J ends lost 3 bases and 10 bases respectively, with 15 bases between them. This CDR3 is CASSIPGYNPAFF. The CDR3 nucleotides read TGTGCCAGTAGTATTCCCGGGTACAATCCAGCTTTCTTT.

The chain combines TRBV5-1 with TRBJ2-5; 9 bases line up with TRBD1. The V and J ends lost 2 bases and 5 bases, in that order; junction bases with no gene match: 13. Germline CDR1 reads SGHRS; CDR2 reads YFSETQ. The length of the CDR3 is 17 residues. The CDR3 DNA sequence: TGCGCCAGCAGCTTCCTCCCGGGACAGGGTTTGGGGGAGACCCAGTACTTC. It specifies CASSFLPGQGLGETQYF.

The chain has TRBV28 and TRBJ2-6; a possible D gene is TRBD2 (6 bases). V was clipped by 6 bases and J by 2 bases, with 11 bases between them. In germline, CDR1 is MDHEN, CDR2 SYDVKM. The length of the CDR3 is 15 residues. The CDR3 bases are TGTGCCAGCAGCCCGGGGGTCACTGGGGCCAACGTCCTGACTTTC. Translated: CASSPGVTGANVLTF.

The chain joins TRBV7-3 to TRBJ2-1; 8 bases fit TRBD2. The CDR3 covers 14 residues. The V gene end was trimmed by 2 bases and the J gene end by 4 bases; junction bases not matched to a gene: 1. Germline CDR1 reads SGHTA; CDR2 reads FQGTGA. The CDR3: CASSLAGGYNEQFF. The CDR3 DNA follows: TGTGCCAGCAGCTTAGCGGGAGGTTACAATGAGCAGTTCTTC. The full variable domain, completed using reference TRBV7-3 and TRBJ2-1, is GAGVSQTPSNKVTEKGKYVELRCDPISGHTALYWYRQSLGQGPEFLIYFQGTGAADDSGLPNDRFFAVRPEGSVSTLKIQRTERGDSAVYLCASSLAGGYNEQFFGPGTRLTVL.